One and the same sample provided the 23 T cell receptor beta chains below, sequenced in a study of OX40 agonist ivuxolimab in advanced cancers. TCRdb's table, derived via immunoSEQ multiplex PCR, lists solely in-frame clones and lacks some. The sample carries tens of thousands of clones, around 80% recorded once. Sequencing was performed on CD4+ or CD8+ T cells sorted from blood, taken in a trial of the OX40 agonist ivuxolimab. The receptor set was obtained from an adult with an advanced solid tumor such as melanoma, head and neck, liver or kidney cancer.

The V and J genes are TRBV6-1 and TRBJ1-5, with D unresolved. CDR1 and CDR2 (germline): MNHNS, SASEGT. Trimming took 5 bases from V and 2 from J, leaving 7 bases between them. This CDR3 contains 13 residues. CDR3 amino acids: CASSLPGNQPQHF. DNA for the CDR3: TGTGCCAGCAGTCTACCGGGCAATCAGCCCCAGCATTTT.

The V gene is TRBV7-8, the J gene TRBJ1-2, with a weak D call TRBD1 (5 bases). The CDR3 runs to 16 residues. Trimming removed 1 base at V and 2 bases at J, with 14 bases between. CDR1 is SGHVS and CDR2 is FQNEAQ in the germline V gene. The chain's CDR3 is CASSLGQGRKNYGYTF. The CDR3, as DNA: TGTGCCAGCAGCTTAGGGCAGGGAAGGAAAAACTATGGCTACACCTTC.

This CDR3 reads CASSPETHSGNTIYF. The CDR3 nucleotides are TGTGCCAGCAGCCCTGAGACACACTCTGGAAACACCATATATTTT. The V gene is TRBV7-9, the J gene TRBJ1-3; no reliable D call. Trimming left V 5 bases short and J 0 bases short, with 11 bases between. Germline V gene lookup returns CDR1 SEHNR and CDR2 FQNEAQ (reference sequence). CDR3 length: 15 amino acids.

The rearrangement links TRBV12-5 to TRBJ1-4; a possible D gene is TRBD1 (6 bases). V lost 5 bases, J lost 8 bases, and 12 bases lay in between. CDR3 length equals 13 residues. Germline lookup yields CDR1 LGHNT and CDR2 FRNRAP. Here the CDR3 reads CASGQGLGEKLFF. CDR3 sequence (DNA): TGTGCTAGTGGTCAGGGGTTGGGGGAAAAACTGTTTTTT.

This sequence joins TRBV7-3 and TRBJ1-1; TRBD1 is a possible D gene (6 bases). Trimming shortened V by 0 bases and J by 11 bases, and 16 bases separated the two germline ends. Germline assignment: CDR1 SGHTA and CDR2 FQGTGA. This CDR3 region has 14 residues. As DNA, the CDR3 is TGTGCCAGCAGCTTAACGGGGGGCGCGATAACGGCTTTCTTT. It specifies CASSLTGGAITAFF.

The chain is built from TRBV5-1 and TRBJ2-7; 8 positions agree with TRBD1. This CDR3 region has 15 residues. The V gene's germline CDR1 is SGHRS and CDR2 YFSETQ. V lost 0 bases and J lost 3; bases outside the gene matches: 5. This CDR3 is CASSLGRGLIYEQYF. CDR3 nucleotide sequence: TGCGCCAGCAGCTTGGGCAGGGGGCTTATCTACGAGCAGTACTTC.

This clone was recorded a few times. The chain joins TRBV19 to TRBJ1-2; 7 bases line up with TRBD1. The CDR3 totals 12 residues. Germline lookup yields CDR1 LNHDA and CDR2 SQIVND (reference sequence). With 7 bases clipped from V and 6 bases from J, the junction kept 5 bases outside the gene matches. The DNA of the CDR3 is TGTGCCAGTACGTTAACAGGGGATGGCTACACCTTC. This gives the protein CASTLTGDGYTF.

The J gene is TRBJ1-2, the V gene TRBV7-6; D remains unclear. The CDR3 runs 13 residues. V shed 1 base and J shed 1 base, with 4 bases lying between them. Per the germline V gene, CDR1 is SGHVS and CDR2 is FNYEAQ. CDR3 residues: CASSLDSNYGYTF. CDR3 nucleotide sequence: TGTGCCAGCAGCTTAGACAGTAACTATGGCTACACCTTC.

The chain employs TRBV4-2 and TRBJ2-1; possibly TRBD1 or TRBD2 for D (7 bases each). The CDR3 has 18 residues. Trimming stripped 2 bases from V and 5 bases from J, with 22 bases between. Germline V gives CDR1 LGHNA, CDR2 YNFKEQ. The CDR3 spells CASSQQDVGQGGDNEQFF. CDR3 sequence (DNA): TGTGCCAGCAGCCAACAAGATGTGGGCCAGGGGGGGGACAATGAGCAGTTCTTC.

This clone appeared once. The rearrangement joins TRBV9 to TRBJ1-4; no clear D gene. Looked up from germline, CDR1 is SGDLS and CDR2 is YYNGEE. The length of the CDR3 is 16 residues. V dropped 0 bases and J dropped 0 bases, with 9 bases sitting between them. The CDR3 DNA sequence: TGTGCCAGCAGCGTAGGACCAGCTGCAACTAATGAAAAACTGTTTTTT. Amino acid sequence: CASSVGPAATNEKLFF.

The rearrangement uses TRBV5-1 and TRBJ1-6; D uncertain. V shed 6 bases and J shed 8 bases, with 18 bases lying between them. CDR3 size: 15 residues. Germline V CDR1 and CDR2: SGHRS, YFSETQ. CDR3 amino acids: CASISGKVSDSPLHF. CDR3 DNA: TGCGCCAGCATCTCCGGGAAGGTTTCTGATTCACCCCTCCACTTT.

The table lists this clone with a count of one. The rearrangement links TRBV6-1 to TRBJ2-2, with D possibly being TRBD1 (5 bases). V lost 3 bases to trimming and J lost 6 bases, with 11 bases between them. Germline CDR1 reads MNHNS; CDR2 reads SASEGT. The CDR3 extends over 14 amino acids. CDR3 sequence (DNA): TGTGCCAGCAGTGACAGGGCCGTTTCCGGGGAGCTGTTTTTT. It is translated as CASSDRAVSGELFF.

The chain recombines TRBV6-6 with TRBJ2-7; 8 nucleotides line up with TRBD1. The CDR3 totals 13 residues. Germline assignment: CDR1 MNHNY and CDR2 SVGAGI (reference sequence). J was trimmed by 7 bases and V by 10 bases; bases with no gene match: 12. The CDR3 nucleotides read TGTGCCACCGGACAGGGTTTTAAGGGGGAGCAGTACTTC. It yields the protein CATGQGFKGEQYF.

The rearrangement uses TRBV19 and TRBJ1-1; D is unresolved. The germline V gene encodes CDR1 LNHDA and CDR2 SQIVND (reference sequence). V was clipped by 3 bases and J by 1 base, with 9 bases between them. This CDR3 is 14 amino acids long. In DNA, the CDR3 is TGTGCCAGTAGTATTCCTTACAAGAACACTGAAGCTTTCTTT. Its protein is CASSIPYKNTEAFF.

The J gene is TRBJ2-5, the V gene TRBV28; tentative D call: TRBD1 (5 bases). The CDR3 sequence is 14 residues long. Trimming took 5 bases from V and 4 from J, leaving 14 bases between them. CDR1 and CDR2 (germline): MDHEN, SYDVKM. The DNA for the CDR3 is TGTGCCAGCAGTCGGCAGGGTAGGCGAGAGACCCAGTACTTC. It codes for CASSRQGRRETQYF.

The chain joins TRBV5-1 to TRBJ2-5; 9 nucleotides agree with TRBD1. Losses at the gene ends were 4 bases for V and 2 bases for J; bases not matched to a gene: 6. In germline, CDR1 is SGHRS, CDR2 YFSETQ. This CDR3 has 15 residues. Here the CDR3 reads CASSLPGTGQETQYF. In DNA, the CDR3 is TGCGCCAGCAGCCTACCCGGGACAGGGCAAGAGACCCAGTACTTC.

This clone was seen only once. J is TRBJ2-3 and V is TRBV11-3; D is unclear. Trimming took off 1 base at V and 8 bases at J, with 10 bases between the two ends. The CDR3 loop spans 13 amino acids. Per the germline V gene, CDR1 is SGHNT and CDR2 is YENEEA. Here the CDR3 DNA reads TGTGCCAGCAGCTTAGGGCCAGAGCGTACGCAGTATTTT. This codes for CASSLGPERTQYF.

Worth noting for this clone: A read error may account for a junction end that differs from germline. The J gene is TRBJ2-1, the V gene TRBV18; D is undetermined. CDR3 size: 11 residues. CDR1 is KGHSH and CDR2 is LQKENI in the germline V gene. CDR3: CASSPGVEPFF. CDR3 DNA sequence: TGTGCCAGCTCACCTGGCGTTGAGCCGTTCTTC.

The V and J genes are TRBV28 and TRBJ2-7; tentative D call: TRBD2 (6 bases). Trimming stripped 0 bases from V and 0 bases from J, with 12 bases between. The CDR3 extends over 16 amino acids. Looked up from germline, CDR1 is MDHEN and CDR2 is SYDVKM. DNA of the CDR3: TGTGCCAGCAGTTTATGGGGCCTAGCGAACTCCTACGAGCAGTACTTC. This gives the protein CASSLWGLANSYEQYF.

The rearrangement joins TRBV13 to TRBJ1-1; D unclear. The CDR3 consists of 13 residues. From germline, CDR1 is PRHDT and CDR2 FYEKMQ (reference sequence). The ends were cut back, 4 bases at V and 3 bases at J, with 9 bases in the middle. This CDR3 is CASSSRRDTEAFF. Written as DNA, the CDR3 is TGTGCCAGCAGCTCCCGTAGGGACACTGAAGCTTTCTTT.

The chain links TRBV11-3 to TRBJ1-6; TRBD1 matches 7 bases. Looked up from germline, CDR1 is SGHNT and CDR2 is YENEEA. V trimming: 5 bases; J trimming: 9 bases; junction bases outside the gene matches: 13. This CDR3 spans 16 amino acids. CDR3 sequence reads: CASSHRLQGWRSPLHF. The CDR3 region has the DNA TGTGCCAGCAGCCACCGATTACAGGGGTGGCGTTCACCCCTCCACTTT.

This chain links TRBV10-2 with TRBJ2-7, with 9 positions matching TRBD2. V gave up 8 bases and J gave up 4 bases; unmatched junction bases: 9. CDR1 WSHSY and CDR2 SAAADI come from the germline V gene. The CDR3 length is 14 residues. The CDR3 region is CASGERGAGYEQYF. CDR3 sequence (DNA): TGCGCCAGCGGAGAGCGGGGGGCCGGGTACGAGCAGTACTTC.

The chain couples TRBV1 to TRBJ1-1; the DNA was not compared with TRBD1, the D call given in the table. TRBV1 is reported as a pseudogene. This CDR3 contains 17 residues. For the CDR3, the DNA is TGCACCAGCAGCCAAGATCGACGAGGGACAGGGGTCGGAGAAGCTTTCTTT. Encoded protein: CTSSQDRRGTGVGEAFF.